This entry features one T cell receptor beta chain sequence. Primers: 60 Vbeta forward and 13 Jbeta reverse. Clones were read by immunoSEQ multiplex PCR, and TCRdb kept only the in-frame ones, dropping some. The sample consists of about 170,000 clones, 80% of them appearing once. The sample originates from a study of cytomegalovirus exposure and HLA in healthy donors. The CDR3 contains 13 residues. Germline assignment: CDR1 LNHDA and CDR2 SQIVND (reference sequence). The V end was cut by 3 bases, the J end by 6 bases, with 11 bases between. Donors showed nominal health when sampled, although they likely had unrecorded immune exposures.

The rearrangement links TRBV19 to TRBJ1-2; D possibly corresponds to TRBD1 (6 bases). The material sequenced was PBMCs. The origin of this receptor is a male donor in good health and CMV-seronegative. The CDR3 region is CASSISGADGYTF. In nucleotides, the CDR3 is TGTGCCAGTAGTATCTCAGGGGCGGATGGCTACACCTTC.